The rows below give T cell receptor beta chains drawn from one sample of a study of T cell repertoires in cytomegalovirus infection. TCRdb passed the reads through MiXCR, listing each CDR3 protein once. The table records fewer than 350,000 distinct CDR3 sequences, 29% of them present only once. No antigen has been identified for these receptors. The specimen was cultured PBMCs, collected from culture after CMV antigen stimulation. Every receptor here comes from a human donor in good health (CMV status not recorded). Some clones in this sample may be carry-over from other donors' samples. The CDR3 runs from the conserved cysteine through the conserved F or W. D genes are given only for firm matches. Size is omitted from some rows. Given values are once, few, many or a class for expanded clones.

>few|TRBD2|TRBJ2-3|TRBV6-2/TRBV6-3
TGTGCCAGCAGTCTACTAGCGGGGGGGCCCGGTAGCACAGATACGCAGTATTTT
CASSLLAGGPGSTDTQYF
>-|TRBD1|TRBJ1-2|TRBV9
TGTGCCAGCAGCGCACCGGACAGGGCAGGTGGCTACACCTTC
CASSAPDRAGGYTF
>-|-|TRBJ2-3|TRBV7-8
TGTGCCAGCAGTCGACGGGATACGCAGTATTTT
CASSRRDTQYF
>-|-|TRBJ2-5|TRBV19
TGTGCCAGTAGTAACCCTAAATGGGGCTACCAAGAGACCCAGTACTTC
CASSNPKWGYQETQYF
>few|-|TRBJ1-1|TRBV7-6
TGTGCCGGAACACAATTCATGAACACTGAAGCTTTCTTT
CAGTQFMNTEAFF
>-|TRBD1|TRBJ1-4|TRBV24-1
TGTGCCACCAGTGATTCCGGGACAGGGGGTGCGGGAGCTAATGAAAAACTGTTTTTT
CATSDSGTGGAGANEKLFF
>-|TRBD1|TRBJ2-3|TRBV10-3
TGTGCCATCAGTGTCGGACAGGGGGACACAGATACGCAGTATTTT
CAISVGQGDTDTQYF
>few|-|TRBJ1-1|TRBV5-1
TGCGCCAGCAGCCCGGAGGGGGGTTACACTGAAGCTTTCTTT
CASSPEGGYTEAFF
>few|-|TRBJ1-1|TRBV3-1
TGTGCCAGCAGCCAAGATTCTTGGACCCTAGGTTTCTTT
CASSQDSWTLGFF
>-|TRBD1|TRBJ2-4|TRBV6-5
TGTGCCAGCAGTCCGGGGGACAGGGGGTTTGAGAACATTCAGTACTTC
CASSPGDRGFENIQYF
>-|TRBD1|TRBJ2-1|TRBV6-5
TGTGCCAGCAGCCCTCTCAGGGGGCGTATCAATGAGCAGTTCTTC
CASSPLRGRINEQFF
>-|-|TRBJ1-2|TRBV19
TGTGCCAGTATCGGGGAACGAGGCTACACCTTC
CASIGERGYTF
>few|-|TRBJ1-2|TRBV29-1
TGCAGCGTTGAAGATCCGGGTGCTGGCTACACCTTC
CSVEDPGAGYTF
>few|-|TRBJ1-5|TRBV28
TGTGCCAGTTCAACGGCGCAGTCCCAGCATTTT
CASSTAQSQHF
>-|-|TRBJ2-1|TRBV4-1
TGCGCCAGCAGCCAAGAGTCGAGTGGCTCCTACAATGAGCAGTTCTTC
CASSQESSGSYNEQFF
>-|TRBD2|TRBJ2-7|TRBV19
TGTGCCAGTAGCCACCCCAGCGGGGGTACCTACGAGCAGTACTTC
CASSHPSGGTYEQYF
>few|-|TRBJ1-1|TRBV12-5
TGTGCTAGTGGTACCTCGGGGTGGAACACTGAAGCTTTCTTT
CASGTSGWNTEAFF
>few|TRBD2|TRBJ2-3|TRBV4-1
TGCGCCAGCAGCCAAGTGGGAACTAGCGGTTATAGCACAGATACGCAGTATTTT
CASSQVGTSGYSTDTQYF
>many|-|TRBJ1-2|TRBV28
TGTGCCAGCAGTATCACCTACAGGGTAGATGGCTACACCTTC
CASSITYRVDGYTF
>many|-|TRBJ2-3|TRBV7-2
TGTGCCAGCAGCCCCCCTACTAGCCGGTTGCAGTATTTT
CASSPPTSRLQYF
>few|-|TRBJ2-3|TRBV2
TGTGCCAGCAGTGAATGGGGGACACTATCCGACACAGATACGCAGTATTTT
CASSEWGTLSDTDTQYF
>-|TRBD2|TRBJ2-2|TRBV7-2
TGTGCCAGCAGCTTAGGAGGGAGGGCCACCGGGGAGCTGTTTTTT
CASSLGGRATGELFF
>many|TRBD1|TRBJ1-2|TRBV6-1
TGTGCCAGCAGTGCCGGACAGGCCGGGCGGGATGGCTACACCTTC
CASSAGQAGRDGYTF
>-|TRBD1|TRBJ1-1|TRBV5-1
TGCGCCAGCAGCTTGGACCCCGGGACAGTGAACACTGAAGCTTTCTTT
CASSLDPGTVNTEAFF
>-|-|TRBJ1-5|TRBV20-1
TGCAGTGCTTTGGGGGGCAATCAGCCCCAGCATTTT
CSALGGNQPQHF
>-|TRBD2|TRBJ2-3|TRBV30
TGTGCCTGGACTAGCGGGCTCAGCACAGATACGCAGTATTTT
CAWTSGLSTDTQYF
>few|-|TRBJ2-3|TRBV24-1
TGTGCCACCAGTCGGGGAGAGGGGGGCACAGATACGCAGTATTTT
CATSRGEGGTDTQYF
>-|-|TRBJ2-1|TRBV2
TGTGCCAGCGGGGGGGCAGGTGGAGGGCACAATGAGCAGTTCTTC
CASGGAGGGHNEQFF
>-|-|TRBJ2-2|TRBV7-2
TGTGCCAGCAGTCGTACTAGACAAAAAGGGGGGGAGCTGTTTTTT
CASSRTRQKGGELFF
>-|-|TRBJ2-5|TRBV10-2
TGCGCCAGCAAGGGGCTTGAGGGGGAGACCCAGTACTTC
CASKGLEGETQYF
>few|TRBD1|TRBJ1-4|TRBV7-2
TGTGCCAGCAGCTTAGCGGGAGGGGGCTTGGGTGAAAAACTGTTTTTT
CASSLAGGGLGEKLFF
>-|-|TRBJ1-3|TRBV12-3/TRBV12-4
TGTGCCAGCAGTAATGGGGGCTCTGGAAACACCATATATTTT
CASSNGGSGNTIYF
>-|TRBD1|TRBJ1-1|TRBV11-2
TGTGCCAGCAGCCCCGACAGGGAGGGCACTGAAGCTTTCTTT
CASSPDREGTEAFF
>-|-|TRBJ2-7|TRBV6-6
TGTGCCAGCAGTTACTCAGCCACGAGCTCCTACGAGCAGTACTTC
CASSYSATSSYEQYF
>-|-|TRBJ1-1|TRBV9
TGTGCCAGCAGCGTGGAGGGGGACACTGAAGCTTTCTTT
CASSVEGDTEAFF
>once|-|TRBJ2-1|TRBV12-5
TGTGCTAGTCGATTACAGGTGGAGCAGTTCTTC
CASRLQVEQFF
>few|-|TRBJ1-2|TRBV2
TGTGCCAGCAGTGAATTGAGGCCGGCCATCTATGGCTACACCTTC
CASSELRPAIYGYTF
>many|TRBD1|TRBJ1-4|TRBV7-9
TGTGCCAGCAGCTCAGACAGGGGGCAATTGGGAGCTAATGAAAAACTGTTTTTT
CASSSDRGQLGANEKLFF
>-|-|TRBJ2-6|TRBV6-1
TGTGCCAGCACTGCTTGGGATAACAGTTTGTTCTCTGGGGCCAACGTCCTGACTTTC
CASTAWDNSLFSGANVLTF